The entry that follows covers one T cell receptor (beta chain) sequence. Its antigen is not identified. The data originate from a study of T-cell reconstitution after alpha-beta-depleted transplantation in children. Study-level points and caveats: Surviving recipient cells, namely T cells and thymic progenitors, were the source of high day-60 TCRbeta diversity in some patients. One year post-transplant, T-cell counts and diversity were largely derived from T cells produced anew. There were reportedly several hundred expanded graft clones from which alpha-beta T cells came about two months after transplant.

V lost 4 bases, J lost 5 bases, and 14 bases stayed unmatched. Germline lookup yields CDR1 LNHDA and CDR2 SQIVND (reference sequence). The CDR3 sequence is 18 residues long. The TCRbeta library incorporated unique molecular identifiers. TCRdb independently ran MiXCR on the PCR reads; one entry per CDR3 protein. The sample has a few hundred thousand distinct CDR3 sequences, 10% to 15% seen once. The sequences come from PBMCs, mostly from graft donor cells, collected 360 days after TCRalphabeta/CD19-depleted stem cell transplant. The V gene is TRBV19, the J gene TRBJ2-2, with 9 bases aligning to TRBD1. The clonotype comes from a male patient between 5 and 17 years old who had a stem cell transplant for acute myeloid leukemia, so the T cells may come from the graft donor. The CDR3 reads CASSNPRDRERKTGELFF. The CDR3 DNA reads as TGTGCCAGTAGTAACCCCCGGGACAGGGAAAGAAAAACCGGGGAGCTGTTTTTT.